This T cell receptor (beta chain) was found in a study of T-cell reconstitution after alpha-beta-depleted transplantation in children. This CDR3 has 16 residues. V lost 0 bases, J lost 7 bases, and 18 bases lay in between. CDR1 SGHRS and CDR2 YFSETQ come from the germline V gene. For TCRbeta, the library was prepared with unique molecular identifiers. TCRdb reprocessed the PCR reads with MiXCR, giving one entry per CDR3 protein. The sample consists of hundreds of thousands of distinct CDR3 sequences, around 15% of them appearing once. There are a few counts of this clonotype. This sequence joins TRBV5-1 and TRBJ2-3; D ambiguous. This receptor was identified in a boy in the first two years of life who had a stem cell transplant for Wiskott-Aldrich syndrome, so the T cells may come from the graft donor. The specimen comprised PBMCs, mostly from graft donor cells, sampled 360 days after TCRalphabeta/CD19-depleted stem cell transplant. CDR3 DNA: TGCGCCAGCAGCTTGGTCGGAGTGGGTTTTCAATATACGCAGTATTTT. Translating it yields CASSLVGVGFQYTQYF.